The subject of this entry is one T cell receptor beta chain. Its matching antigen is unknown. RNA was isolated and reverse transcribed to cDNA, the sequencing template. The method was immunoSEQ multiplex PCR; TCRdb's version includes in-frame clones alone and lacks a portion of them. The profile covers about 130,000 clones, with 45% to 60% appearing a single time and 4.5% taken by the ten largest. The CDR3 extends over 24 amino acids. This sample stems from a study of CD8+ T cells in alopecia areata. Looking at the study overall: It was oral tofacitinib, at 5 to 10 mg twice daily, that treated patients received.

Overall study results and limits: Mice showed TCR sharing more clearly than patients did, possibly owing to HLA.

This material consisted of CD4+ T cells sorted from blood, taken at week 0. The clonotype originates from a human donor with alopecia areata. The chain combines TRBV21-1 with TRBJ2-3; the D call TRBD1 from the table was never checked on the DNA. TRBV21-1 is termed a pseudogene. The CDR3 DNA reads TGTGCCAGCAGCAAAAAAAAGGGGACAGGGGGGTGTGAGGCGGAGTTGCTCGGCACAGATACGCAGTATTTT. It encodes CASSKKKGTGGCEAELLGTDTQYF.